A selection of T cell receptor beta chains follows, all from one sample in a study of shared T cell receptors in the human thymus. Libraries were prepared by immunoSEQ multiplex PCR; TCRdb keeps only in-frame clonotypes and omits some of them. The sample has roughly 560,000 clones; about 80% are singletons. The same specimen was also included in a second study, on human thymus T cells.

The specimen sequenced was thymocytes. The source of these receptors is a boy under three years old with a congenital heart defect. The CDR3 runs from the conserved cysteine through the conserved F or W. A D gene is named only where the DNA matches it firmly. Part of the rows lack a size; the others show once, few, many or a class for expanded clones.

D gene	V gene	J gene	clone size	CDR3 DNA	CDR3 protein
TRBD2	TRBV29-1	TRBJ2-5	NA	TGCAGCGTTGAACCAGCGGGAGGGGGAGAGACCCAGTACTTC	CSVEPAGGGETQYF
TRBD2	TRBV4-1	TRBJ2-1	NA	TGCGCCAGCAGCCATAGCGGGAGAGAATACAATGAGCAGTTCTTC	CASSHSGREYNEQFF
TRBD1	TRBV27	TRBJ2-7	NA	TGTGCCAGCAGTTTTCGAGGGGGCGCCTACGAGCAGTACTTC	CASSFRGGAYEQYF
TRBD2	TRBV5-6	TRBJ2-1	NA	TGTGCCAGCAGCCCGTCGGAGAGCGGGAATAACAATGAGCAGTTCTTC	CASSPSESGNNNEQFF
NA	TRBV19	TRBJ1-5	NA	TGTGCCAGTAGTATGGCATCGGGTTACGTTCAGCCCCAGCATTTT	CASSMASGYVQPQHF
TRBD2	TRBV5-1	TRBJ2-3	few	TGCGCCAGCAAAAGGGCGGGAGCTAAGACAGATACGCAGTATTTT	CASKRAGAKTDTQYF
TRBD2	TRBV29-1	TRBJ2-1	NA	TGCAGCACCCGGAGACTAGCGAGTACCAATGAGCAGTTCTTC	CSTRRLASTNEQFF
TRBD1	TRBV18	TRBJ2-6	NA	TGTGCCAGCTCACCACCGGGACGAGGACAGGGGGCCTCTGGGGCCAACGTCCTGACTTTC	CASSPPGRGQGASGANVLTF
NA	TRBV6-1	TRBJ2-2	NA	TGTGCCAGCAGTGTTTTTCTGTTCGCGAACACCGGGGAGCTGTTTTTT	CASSVFLFANTGELFF
NA	TRBV25-1	TRBJ1-1	NA	TGTGCCAGCAGTGTTCAGGGGTACACTGAAGCTTTCTTT	CASSVQGYTEAFF
NA	TRBV19	TRBJ2-7	NA	TGTGCCAGTAGTTTCCGGCGGGCGGGAAACTTCTCCTACGAGCAGTACTTC	CASSFRRAGNFSYEQYF
NA	TRBV7-2	TRBJ2-3	NA	TGTGCCAGCAGCTTAGGGCCGGTGATGGGGCCAGATACGCAGTATTTT	CASSLGPVMGPDTQYF
TRBD2	TRBV4-2	TRBJ2-1	NA	TGTGCCAGCAGCCAAGATCAGCCAGCGGGAGGCAATGAGCAGTTCTTC	CASSQDQPAGGNEQFF
TRBD2	TRBV15	TRBJ2-5	NA	TGTGCCACCAGCGCGACTAGCGCCCAAGAGACCCAGTACTTC	CATSATSAQETQYF
NA	TRBV13	TRBJ1-3	NA	TGTGCCAGCAGCCGGAGCCGGGTCCGTTCTGGAAACACCATATATTTT	CASSRSRVRSGNTIYF
TRBD1	TRBV12-5	TRBJ1-2	NA	TGTGCTAGTGGTCCCGGGGGGGCGAGGGACAGTAACTATGGCTACACCTTC	CASGPGGARDSNYGYTF
TRBD2	TRBV6-4	TRBJ2-1	few	TGTGCCAGCAGTGACCCCAACATGGGGCTAGCGGGAGCTGTCATCAATGAGCAGTTCTTC	CASSDPNMGLAGAVINEQFF
NA	TRBV5-1	TRBJ2-7	NA	TGCGCCAGCAGCCCCGGACAGGCAGGGGACTCAGCCTACGAGCAGTACTTC	CASSPGQAGDSAYEQYF
NA	TRBV7-9	TRBJ2-1	NA	TGTGCCAGCAGCTTCCTGCCCCTACCCTACAATGAGCAGTTCTTC	CASSFLPLPYNEQFF
TRBD1	TRBV15	TRBJ2-1	NA	TGTGCCACCAGCAGGGGACAGGGGGCTGGCTACAATGAGCAGTTCTTC	CATSRGQGAGYNEQFF